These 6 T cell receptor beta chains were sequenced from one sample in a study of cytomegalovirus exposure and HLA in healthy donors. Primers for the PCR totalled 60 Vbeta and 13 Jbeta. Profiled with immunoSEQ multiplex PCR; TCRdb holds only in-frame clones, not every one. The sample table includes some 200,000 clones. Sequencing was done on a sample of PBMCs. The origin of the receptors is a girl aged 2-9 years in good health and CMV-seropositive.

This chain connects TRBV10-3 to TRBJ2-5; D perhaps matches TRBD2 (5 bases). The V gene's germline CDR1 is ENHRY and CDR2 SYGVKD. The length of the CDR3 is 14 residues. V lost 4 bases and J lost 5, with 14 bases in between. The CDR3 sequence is CAISAATSWETQYF. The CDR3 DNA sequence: TGTGCCATCAGTGCGGCTACTAGTTGGGAGACCCAGTACTTC.

The CDR3 nucleotides read TGTGCCAGCAGCTTCGGGGGAACCATGGACGAGCAGTACTTC. This gives the protein CASSFGGTMDEQYF. This chain connects TRBV7-2 to TRBJ2-7, with TRBD2 as a possible D gene (6 bases). V was trimmed by 3 bases and J by 5 bases, leaving 14 bases between them. CDR1 is SGHTA and CDR2 is FQGNSA in the germline V gene. The CDR3 is 14 residues long.

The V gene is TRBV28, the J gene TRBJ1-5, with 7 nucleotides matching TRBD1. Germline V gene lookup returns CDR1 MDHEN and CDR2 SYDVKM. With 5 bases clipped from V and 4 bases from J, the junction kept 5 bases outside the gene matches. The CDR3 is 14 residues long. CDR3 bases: TGTGCCAGCAGTACCGGACAGGAGAATCAGCCCCAGCATTTT. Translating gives CASSTGQENQPQHF. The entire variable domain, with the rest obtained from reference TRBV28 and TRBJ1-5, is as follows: DVKVTQSSRYLVKRTGEKVFLECVQDMDHENMFWYRQDPGLGLRLIYFSYDVKMKEKGDIPEGYSVSREKKERFSLILESASTNQTSMYLCASSTGQENQPQHFGDGTRLSIL.

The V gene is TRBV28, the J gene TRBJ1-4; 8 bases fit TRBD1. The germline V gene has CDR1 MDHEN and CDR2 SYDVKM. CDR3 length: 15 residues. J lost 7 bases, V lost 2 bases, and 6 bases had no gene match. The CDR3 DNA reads TGTGCCAGCAGTTTACGGGGACAGGACCCTGAAAAACTGTTTTTT. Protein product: CASSLRGQDPEKLFF.

The CDR3 region is CASRTQGNTEAFF. CDR3 sequence (DNA): TGTGCCAGCAGGACACAGGGAAACACTGAAGCTTTCTTT. The V gene is TRBV11-2, the J gene TRBJ1-1; possible D gene TRBD1, 6 bases. This CDR3 has 13 residues. Germline V gene lookup returns CDR1 SGHAT and CDR2 FQNNGV. Trimming removed 6 bases from V and 2 bases from J, with 10 bases in between.

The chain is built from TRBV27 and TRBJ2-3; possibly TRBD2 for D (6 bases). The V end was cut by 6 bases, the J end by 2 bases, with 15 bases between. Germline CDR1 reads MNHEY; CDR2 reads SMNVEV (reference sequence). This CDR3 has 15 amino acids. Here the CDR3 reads CASSPHSGVTDTQYF. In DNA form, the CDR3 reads TGTGCCAGCAGCCCTCACTCGGGGGTCACAGATACGCAGTATTTT.